The source of this T cell receptor beta chain is a study of blood T cell repertoires in COVID-19. Study-level information: Nucleic acid was either cDNA or gDNA, and it came from T cells, B-cell-depleted T cells, or PBMCs.

Cohorts were based on clinical histories the participants reported. The CDR3 covers 13 residues. V was clipped by 7 bases and J by 5 bases; unmatched bases: 4. Sequencing used immunoSEQ multiplex PCR; TCRdb keeps in-frame clones, though not all of them. In the table there are roughly 160,000 clones, approximately 80% of which are singletons. This TCR derives from a man aged 50 or older who had recovered from COVID-19. Sequenced input: PBMCs or T cells enriched from blood (not recorded which). The chain uses TRBV12-3 or TRBV12-4 and TRBJ2-2; 7 positions agree with TRBD2. CDR3 DNA: TGTGCCAGCACCCCCGGGGGGACCGGGGAGCTGTTTTTT. Its protein product is CASTPGGTGELFF.